This TCR beta chain was recorded in a study of vaccination effects on CD4 cells after COVID-19. Study context: Vaccine administered to participants consisted of two doses of either BNT162b2 or mRNA-1273.

Regarding the study as a whole: In healthy vaccinees, only 1 of 255 vaccine-induced clones cross-reacted with common cold coronaviruses.

Regarding this clone: Its specificity is unknown. Other nucleotide sequences from this sample produce the same CDR3.

Assay: immunoSEQ multiplex PCR; the TCRdb copy retains only in-frame clones and omits some. The table includes 55,000 to 75,000 clones, 70% to 80% detected once. Germline CDR1 KGHSH, CDR2 LQKENI. The CDR3 has 13 residues. Trimming removed 2 bases from V and 2 bases from J, with 4 bases in between. ViraFEST expansion of antigen-specific CD4+ T cells with viral peptide pools preceded sequencing. CD4+ T cells were isolated after less than 13 days of culture. The healthy vaccine recipients, who had no prior SARS-CoV-2 infection, showed negative nucleocapsid antibodies. IL-2 medium was substituted for half the medium on days 3 and 7.

The rearrangement links TRBV18 to TRBJ1-5; D is unresolved. The sequencing here drew on CD4+ T cells from PBMCs cultured with HCoV-NL63 spike peptides, taken before COVID-19 vaccination. The TCR comes from a human donor who received a COVID-19 vaccine. The DNA of the CDR3 is TGTGCCAGCTCACCAGGGGGCAATCAGCCCCAGCATTTT. Translating it yields CASSPGGNQPQHF.